Detailed here is one T cell receptor beta chain. TCRdb's table, derived via immunoSEQ multiplex PCR, lists solely in-frame clones and lacks some. The sample records some 300,000 clones, roughly 90% being singletons. The data belong to a study of blood T cell repertoires in COVID-19. Study-level background: Sources were T cells, B-cell-depleted T cells, or PBMCs; the material itself was cDNA or gDNA.

Everyone who took part was roughly 18 to 95 years old, and they came from about 25 US areas. Participant-given clinical history determined each cohort assignment. Specimen: PBMCs or T cells enriched from blood (not recorded which). The receptor was derived from a woman under 40 who had recovered from COVID-19.

The CDR3 DNA reads as TGTGCCAGCAGCGTAAGCCACGGTGGCGGTTCACCCCTCCACTTT. Translated: CASSVSHGGGSPLHF. This chain connects TRBV9 to TRBJ1-6; D uncertain. V was clipped by 1 base and J by 9 bases, with 14 bases between them. Germline values: CDR1 SGDLS, CDR2 YYNGEE. The CDR3 sequence is 15 residues long.